Sequencing of this T cell receptor (beta chain) was carried out in a study of patients and donors after allogeneic stem cell transplantation (dated by TCRdb to about 2020). V was cut back by 5 bases and J by 2 bases, leaving a gap of 13 bases between them. From the cysteine through the phenylalanine, the CDR3 covers 13 amino acids. Only the CDR3 region is kept as DNA, spanning 39 bases read in frame from base 1. CDR1 and CDR2 were assigned from the germline V gene as SQVTM and ANQGSEA. Library generation was performed with RT-PCR. The instrument was a NextSeq 550. The public reads were reprocessed in TCRdb via fastp at Q25 and MiXCR, keeping in-frame beta chains. Every distinct CDR3 protein forms one entry, paired with its most common genes and DNA. In all, the sample holds 150,000 to 200,000 distinct CDR3 sequences, and around 28% of those were seen once. The top ten constitute 3.2% of the sample.

Remarks on this clonotype: This receptor's antigen is unknown. One base away there is no much larger clone; base qualities are not given.

The V gene is TRBV29-1 and the J gene is TRBJ2-7; the D gene is perhaps TRBD2, from 6 matching bases. The sequencing input was blood, either unsorted or a sorted T cell fraction (not recorded which). This TCR was sampled from a human donor who was either an allogeneic HSCT recipient or a stem cell or donor lymphocyte infusion donor (not recorded which). It is not recorded whose cells these are; they may come from a transplant donor. The bases are TGCAGCGTTACTCCTAGCGCCACCTACGAGCAGTACTTC. It translates to CSVTPSATYEQYF.